This TCR beta chain was identified during a study of shared clonotypes between healthy human individuals. Study information: The cohort comprised a couple of women and a few men. Their ages spanned 18 to 49 years. The study, taken as a whole, reports: Rarefaction revealed incomplete sorted-subset sequencing despite large depth. Lower generation probabilities were found for non-shared clonotypes than for those shared by all four donors.

Details on this clone: The antigen is not known.

All donors were Caucasian adults living in Nashville, Tennessee. Generated by immunoSEQ multiplex PCR, the TCRdb table keeps only in-frame clones and is missing some. The table includes some 200,000 clones, just under 95% detected once. CDR1 is SNHLY, CDR2 FYNNEI, per germline. V was clipped by 2 bases and J by 1 base, with 9 bases between them. The CDR3 consists of 14 residues. The clonotype was recovered from a woman aged 25 to 39 in good health. The J gene is TRBJ2-7, the V gene TRBV2; no clear D. Specimen: naive CD4+ T cells sorted from blood. Subset described: CD45RA+ positively selected. This CDR3 is CASSEHQTSYEQYF. The CDR3 DNA reads TGTGCCAGCAGTGAACACCAAACTTCCTACGAGCAGTACTTC. The whole variable domain, remainder taken from reference TRBV2 and TRBJ2-7, is EPEVTQTPSHQVTQMGQEVILRCVPISNHLYFYWYRQILGQKVEFLVSFYNNEISEKSEIFDDQFSVERPDGSNFTLKIRSTKLEDSAMYFCASSEHQTSYEQYFGPGTRLTVT.